These 27 T cell receptor beta chains came from one sample sequenced in a study of blood T cell repertoires in COVID-19. Libraries were prepared by immunoSEQ multiplex PCR; TCRdb keeps only in-frame clonotypes and omits some of them. The data hold about 250,000 clones, with roughly 89% observed a single time. Sequencing was done on a sample of peripheral blood. The receptors here all came from a woman aged 40 to 50 who had recovered from COVID-19.

J is TRBJ1-4 and V is TRBV5-6; D remains ambiguous. CDR1 and CDR2 from the germline V gene are SGHDT and YYEEEE. This CDR3 region has 12 residues. The ends were cut back, 7 bases at V and 3 bases at J, with 7 bases in the middle. In nucleotides, the CDR3 is TGTGCCAGCGGCAGATCTAATGAAAAACTGTTTTTT. Its translation is CASGRSNEKLFF.

The rearrangement joins TRBV12-5 to TRBJ1-4; D is undetermined. The V end lost 2 bases, the J end lost 4 bases, and 14 bases lay between the germline ends. CDR1 and CDR2 from the germline V gene are LGHNT and FRNRAP. The CDR3 is made up of 16 amino acids. CDR3 nucleotide sequence: TGTGCTAGTGGTTTGTCTCCGGGATTTCGTAATGAAAAACTGTTTTTT. This gives the protein CASGLSPGFRNEKLFF.

The chain combines TRBV27 with TRBJ2-3; TRBD2 aligns across 7 bases. CDR1 is MNHEY, CDR2 SMNVEV, per germline (reference sequence). The J segment lost 1 base and the V segment lost 6 bases, leaving 7 bases of the junction unmatched. The CDR3 has 15 amino acids. The CDR3 nucleotides are TGTGCCAGCAGCCTGGGGGGGGTCGGCACAGATACGCAGTATTTT. Its protein product is CASSLGGVGTDTQYF.

The V gene is TRBV24-1, the J gene TRBJ2-2; D not certain. V gave up 5 bases and J gave up 0 bases, with 12 bases separating them. The V gene's germline CDR1 is KGHDR and CDR2 SFDVKD. This CDR3 is 16 amino acids long. The chain's CDR3 is CATSAWQSANTGELFF. The CDR3 bases are TGTGCCACCAGTGCCTGGCAGAGCGCGAACACCGGGGAGCTGTTTTTT.

This chain connects TRBV6-5 to TRBJ2-1; 9 bases align to TRBD1. Germline CDR1 reads MNHEY; CDR2 reads SVGAGI. Germline trimming cut 7 bases from V and 4 bases from J; bases unmatched to any gene: 8. The CDR3 has 15 amino acids. The CDR3 nucleotides are TGTGCCAGCAAAAAACCGGGACAGGGATACAATGAGCAGTTCTTC. This encodes CASKKPGQGYNEQFF.

J is TRBJ1-2 and V is TRBV5-1; 7 bases are shared with TRBD1. V was clipped by 0 bases and J by 1 base; unmatched bases: 3. The CDR3 loop spans 15 amino acids. CDR1 is SGHRS, CDR2 YFSETQ, per germline. CDR3 sequence: CASSLAGTDNYGYTF. In DNA, the CDR3 is TGCGCCAGCAGCTTGGCGGGGACAGATAACTATGGCTACACCTTC.

The chain joins TRBV5-1 to TRBJ1-4; 7 bases are shared with TRBD1. V was clipped by 0 bases and J by 7 bases; unmatched bases: 3. In germline, CDR1 is SGHRS, CDR2 YFSETQ. The CDR3 has 14 amino acids. CDR3 DNA sequence: TGCGCCAGCAGCTTGGAACAGGGGCTTGAAAAACTGTTTTTT. Amino acids: CASSLEQGLEKLFF. Variable domain in full (rest from reference TRBV5-1 and TRBJ1-4): KAGVTQTPRYLIKTRGQQVTLSCSPISGHRSVSWYQQTPGQGLQFLFEYFSETQRNKGNFPGRFSGRQFSNSRSEMNVSTLELGDSALYLCASSLEQGLEKLFFGSGTQLSVL.

The rearrangement uses TRBV19 and TRBJ2-3; possible D gene TRBD2, 5 bases. Germline V gene sequence: CDR1 LNHDA, CDR2 SQIVND (reference sequence). The CDR3 covers 15 residues. The V end lost 1 base, the J end lost 2 bases, and 10 bases lay between the germline ends. CDR3 in amino acids: CASSIGGLLTDTQYF. DNA for the CDR3: TGTGCCAGTAGTATAGGAGGACTCCTCACAGATACGCAGTATTTT.

The rearrangement uses TRBV11-2 and TRBJ1-2; TRBD1 matches at 9 bases. With 5 bases clipped from V and 4 bases from J, the junction kept 8 bases outside the gene matches. Germline V lookup: CDR1 SGHAT, CDR2 FQNNGV. There are 15 residues in the CDR3. CDR3 region: CASSVAGTGTYGYTF. The CDR3 nucleotides are TGTGCCAGCAGCGTTGCCGGGACAGGGACCTATGGCTACACCTTC.

CDR3 sequence reads: CASSDRTTGHGYTF. The CDR3 nucleotides are TGTGCCAGCAGTGATCGTACAACAGGGCATGGCTACACCTTC. The J gene is TRBJ1-2, the V gene TRBV6-1; weak D call: TRBD1 (6 bases). CDR3 length: 14 residues. Per germline, CDR1 MNHNS and CDR2 SASEGT. Trimming removed 3 bases at V and 6 bases at J, with 14 bases between.

The V gene is TRBV6-6, the J gene TRBJ2-1; 11 bases map to TRBD2. Germline assignment: CDR1 MNHNY and CDR2 SVGAGI (reference sequence). This CDR3 region has 16 residues. V gave up 6 bases and J gave up 7 bases; unmatched junction bases: 11. The CDR3 sequence: CASRSALAGEENEQFF. The CDR3 nucleotides are TGTGCCAGCAGATCCGCACTAGCGGGAGAGGAGAATGAGCAGTTCTTC.

The V gene is TRBV7-6, the J gene TRBJ1-5, with D maybe TRBD1 (5 bases). This CDR3 is built from 15 residues. In germline, CDR1 is SGHVS, CDR2 FNYEAQ. V gave up 1 base and J gave up 2 bases, with 9 bases separating them. In nucleotides, the CDR3 is TGTGCCAGCAGCTTAGGGCAGGGTCGCAATCAGCCCCAGCATTTT. This gives the protein CASSLGQGRNQPQHF.

The chain uses TRBV7-2 and TRBJ1-3; a possible D gene is TRBD1 (5 bases). The CDR3 sequence is 18 residues long. Trimming took 5 bases from V and 4 from J, leaving 24 bases between them. Germline V gene data show CDR1 as SGHTA and CDR2 as FQGNSA. Here the CDR3 DNA reads TGTGCCAGCAGCCCTCAAGCCCCCCCCGTGGGGCCGGGAAACACCATATATTTT. Translated, it gives CASSPQAPPVGPGNTIYF.

This clone was seen once. The V and J genes are TRBV30 and TRBJ1-1, with D possibly TRBD1 on 6 matching bases. Looked up from germline, CDR1 is GTSNPN and CDR2 is SVGIG (reference sequence). The CDR3 has 13 amino acids. V lost 6 bases to trimming and J lost 2 bases, with 13 bases between them. CDR3 coding DNA: TGTGCCTGCCAGGGACACCAAAACACTGAAGCTTTCTTT. Its protein is CACQGHQNTEAFF.

The chain combines TRBV3-1 (or the pseudogene TRBV3-2) with TRBJ2-3, with D possibly being TRBD2 (6 bases). Germline V lookup: CDR1 LGHDT, CDR2 YNNKEL (reference sequence). V lost 3 bases and J lost 4, with 11 bases in between. The CDR3 is 14 residues long. This CDR3 is CASSQPGEADTQYF. As DNA, the CDR3 is TGTGCCAGCAGCCAGCCGGGGGAAGCAGATACGCAGTATTTT.

This clone was recorded only once. This CDR3 is CASSLVPSGELFF. Written as DNA, the CDR3 is TGTGCCAGCAGCTTGGTTCCGTCCGGGGAGCTGTTTTTT. The chain recombines TRBV5-6 with TRBJ2-2, with D hard to call. Germline V gives CDR1 SGHDT, CDR2 YYEEEE. The CDR3 runs 13 residues. Trimming pared 0 bases from V and 6 bases from J, leaving 6 bases between.

The chain carries TRBV7-2 and TRBJ2-5; TRBD1 is a possible D gene (5 bases). This CDR3 is built from 15 residues. Deletions cut 4 bases from V and 1 base from J, with 13 bases between. CDR1 and CDR2 from the germline V gene are SGHTA and FQGNSA. The CDR3, as DNA: TGTGCCAGCAGCTACTCTGCTAGGGGCCAAGAGACCCAGTACTTC. It is translated as CASSYSARGQETQYF.

The chain joins TRBV7-2 to TRBJ2-1; 10 bases agree with TRBD2. The V and J ends lost 5 bases and 7 bases, in that order; junction bases with no gene match: 5. The length of the CDR3 is 14 residues. Per the germline V gene, CDR1 is SGHTA and CDR2 is FQGNSA. For the CDR3, the DNA is TGTGCCAGCAGCCGCCTAGCGGGAGTTAATGAGCAGTTCTTC. Translating it yields CASSRLAGVNEQFF.

The chain uses TRBV3-1 (or the pseudogene TRBV3-2) and TRBJ1-1; D perhaps matches TRBD1 (6 bases). The germline V and J ends were trimmed by 2 bases and 4 bases, with 17 bases remaining between them. CDR3 length: 16 amino acids. Germline loops: CDR1 LGHDT, CDR2 YNNKEL (reference sequence). DNA for the CDR3: TGTGCCAGCAGCCAACCCTTACAGGGCACGACCACTGAAGCTTTCTTT. Protein sequence: CASSQPLQGTTTEAFF.

V usage is TRBV7-2 and J usage is TRBJ1-5; TRBD1 aligns across 11 bases. CDR1 and CDR2 (germline): SGHTA, FQGNSA. The CDR3 is 15 residues long. J was trimmed by 7 bases and V by 6 bases; bases with no gene match: 8. CDR3 nucleotides: TGTGCCAGCAGTCAAGGACAGGGGGCGGGACAGCCCCAGCATTTT. Translated, it gives CASSQGQGAGQPQHF.

In DNA form, the CDR3 reads TGTGCCAGCAGCCTCCCGGGACAGGGGGCAGGGGGCACAGATACGCAGTATTTT. Amino acid sequence: CASSLPGQGAGGTDTQYF. The rearrangement uses TRBV3-1 (or the pseudogene TRBV3-2) and TRBJ2-3; 12 nucleotides agree with TRBD1. Germline V gene data show CDR1 as LGHDT and CDR2 as YNNKEL (reference sequence). The CDR3 runs to 18 residues. V lost 4 bases to trimming and J lost 1 base; unmatched junction nucleotides: 9.

CDR3 sequence (DNA): TGTGCCAGCAGTCGACGACAGACAATTTTATCTGGGGCCAACGTCCTGACTTTC. Translating gives CASSRRQTILSGANVLTF. The chain is built from TRBV2 and TRBJ2-6; tentative D call: TRBD1 (5 bases). The V gene's germline CDR1 is SNHLY and CDR2 FYNNEI. The CDR3 has 18 residues. V shed 5 bases and J shed 1 base, with 18 bases lying between them.

CDR3 DNA sequence: TGTGCCAGCAGCTTGGGGACAGTCTCCTACAATGAGCAGTTCTTC. It is translated as CASSLGTVSYNEQFF. The chain combines TRBV5-6 with TRBJ2-1, with D possibly TRBD1 on 6 matching bases. This CDR3 spans 15 amino acids. The V end lost 0 bases, the J end lost 0 bases, and 7 bases lay between the germline ends. Germline CDR1 and CDR2: SGHDT and YYEEEE.

This clone was counted a single time. The V and J genes are TRBV9 and TRBJ1-2, with 8 bases that match TRBD1. Germline assignment: CDR1 SGDLS and CDR2 YYNGEE. The CDR3 sequence is 14 residues long. V gave up 7 bases and J gave up 5 bases; unmatched junction bases: 10. CDR3 amino acids: CASLDTGGGYGYTF. CDR3 sequence (DNA): TGTGCCAGCCTTGATACAGGGGGAGGTTATGGCTACACCTTC.

The table lists this clone with a few counts. V usage is TRBV10-1 and J usage is TRBJ2-7; 7 bases match TRBD1. The CDR3 is 12 amino acids. Trimming cost V 10 bases and J 5 bases; bases outside gene matches: 8. Germline loops: CDR1 WNHNN, CDR2 SYGVQD (reference sequence). This CDR3 reads CATGTGAHEQYF. The CDR3 nucleotides are TGCGCCACCGGTACAGGGGCCCACGAGCAGTACTTC.

The chain has TRBV6-2 or TRBV6-3 and TRBJ1-5; D gene ambiguous. This CDR3 is built from 18 residues. Germline V gene data show CDR1 as MNHEY and CDR2 as SVGEGT. V gave up 2 bases and J gave up 3 bases, with 20 bases separating them. CDR3 nucleotides: TGTGCCAGCAGTTACGGGTACAGAACAGTAGGAAACAATCAGCCCCAGCATTTT. This translates into CASSYGYRTVGNNQPQHF.

The J gene is TRBJ2-3, the V gene TRBV5-1, with a weak D call TRBD2 (5 bases). Trimming removed 0 bases from V and 1 base from J, with 9 bases in between. The CDR3 extends over 15 amino acids. Per the germline V gene, CDR1 is SGHRS and CDR2 is YFSETQ. The CDR3: CASSLGGLRTDTQYF. DNA of the CDR3: TGCGCCAGCAGCTTGGGTGGACTCCGCACAGATACGCAGTATTTT.